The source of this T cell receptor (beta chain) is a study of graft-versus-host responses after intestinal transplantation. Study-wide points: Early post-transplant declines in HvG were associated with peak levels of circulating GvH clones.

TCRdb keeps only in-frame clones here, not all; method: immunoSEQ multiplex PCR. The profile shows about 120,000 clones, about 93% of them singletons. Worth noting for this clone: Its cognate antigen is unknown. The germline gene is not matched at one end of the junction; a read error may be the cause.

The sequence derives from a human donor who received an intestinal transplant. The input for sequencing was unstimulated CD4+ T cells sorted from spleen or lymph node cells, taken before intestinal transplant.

The CDR3 loop reads CASSRYQDPLSSIF. The DNA of the CDR3 is TGTGCCAGTAGTCGTTATCAAGACCCCCTGTCTTCAATCTTC. This chain uses TRBV19 with TRBJ1-2, with unresolved D. The CDR3 covers 14 residues. Germline assignment: CDR1 LNHDA and CDR2 SQIVND (reference sequence).